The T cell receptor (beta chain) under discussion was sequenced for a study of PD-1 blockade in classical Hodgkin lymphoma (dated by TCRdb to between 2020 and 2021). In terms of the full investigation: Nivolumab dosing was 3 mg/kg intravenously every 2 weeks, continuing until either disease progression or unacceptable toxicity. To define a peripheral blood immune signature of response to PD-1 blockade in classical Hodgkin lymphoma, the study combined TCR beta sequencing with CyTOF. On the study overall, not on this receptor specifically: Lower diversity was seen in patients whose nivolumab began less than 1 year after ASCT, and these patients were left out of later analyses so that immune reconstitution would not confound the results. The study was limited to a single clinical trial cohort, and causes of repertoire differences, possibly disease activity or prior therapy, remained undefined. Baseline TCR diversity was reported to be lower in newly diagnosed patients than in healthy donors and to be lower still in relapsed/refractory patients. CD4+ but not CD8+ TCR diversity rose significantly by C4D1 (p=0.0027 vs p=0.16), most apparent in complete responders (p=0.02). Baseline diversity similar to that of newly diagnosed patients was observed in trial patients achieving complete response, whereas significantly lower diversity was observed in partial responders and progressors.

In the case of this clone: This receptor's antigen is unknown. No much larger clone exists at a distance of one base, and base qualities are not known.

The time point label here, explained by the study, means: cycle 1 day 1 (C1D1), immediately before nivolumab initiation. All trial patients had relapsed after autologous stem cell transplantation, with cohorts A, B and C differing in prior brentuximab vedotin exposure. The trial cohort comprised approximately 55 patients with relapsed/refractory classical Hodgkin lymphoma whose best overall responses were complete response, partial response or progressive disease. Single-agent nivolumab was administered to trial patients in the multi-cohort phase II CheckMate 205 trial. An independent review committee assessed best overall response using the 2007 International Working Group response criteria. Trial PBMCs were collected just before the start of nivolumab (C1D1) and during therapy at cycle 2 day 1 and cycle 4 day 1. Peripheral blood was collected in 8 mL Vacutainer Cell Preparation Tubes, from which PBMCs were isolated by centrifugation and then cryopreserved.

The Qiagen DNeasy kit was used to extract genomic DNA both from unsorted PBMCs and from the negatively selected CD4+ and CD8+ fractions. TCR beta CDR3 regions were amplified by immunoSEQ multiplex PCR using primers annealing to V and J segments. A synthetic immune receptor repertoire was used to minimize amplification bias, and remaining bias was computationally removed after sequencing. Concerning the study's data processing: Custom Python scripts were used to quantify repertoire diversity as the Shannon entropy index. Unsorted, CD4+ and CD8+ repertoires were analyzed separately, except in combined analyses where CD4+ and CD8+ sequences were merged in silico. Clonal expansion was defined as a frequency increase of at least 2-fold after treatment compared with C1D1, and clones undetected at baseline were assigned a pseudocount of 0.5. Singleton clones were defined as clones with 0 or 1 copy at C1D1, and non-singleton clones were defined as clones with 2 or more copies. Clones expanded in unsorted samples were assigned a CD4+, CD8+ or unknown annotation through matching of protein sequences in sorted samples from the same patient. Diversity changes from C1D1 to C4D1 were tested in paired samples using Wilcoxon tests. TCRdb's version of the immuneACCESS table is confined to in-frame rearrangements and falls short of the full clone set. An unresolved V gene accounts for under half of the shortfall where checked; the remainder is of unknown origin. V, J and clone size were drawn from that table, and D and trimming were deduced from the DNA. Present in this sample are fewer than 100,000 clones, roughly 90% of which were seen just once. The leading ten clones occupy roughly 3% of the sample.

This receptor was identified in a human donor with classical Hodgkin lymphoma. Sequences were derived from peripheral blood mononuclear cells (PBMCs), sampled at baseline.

The encoded CDR3 is CASHKAVGEQYF. The DNA sequence is given as TGCGCCAGCCACAAAGCCGTTGGAGAGCAGTACTTC. The chain joins TRBV5-1 to TRBJ2-7; the D gene assignment is ambiguous. The germline V gene sets CDR1 to SGHRS and CDR2 to YFSETQ. Trimming removed 7 bases from V and 7 bases from J, leaving 15 bases between the germline ends. CDR3 length: 12 amino acids, cysteine to phenylalanine. This entry keeps only the CDR3 DNA: 36 bases, framed from base 1.